The present T cell receptor (beta chain) was sequenced within a study of regulatory T cells in long-lasting Graves disease. TCR beta libraries were built with iRepertoire HTBI primers and Arm-PCR of CDR3 regions. TCRdb ran MiXCR on the multiplex PCR reads and lists one entry per CDR3 protein. Counted here are hundreds of thousands of distinct CDR3 sequences, roughly 15% occurring once; the ten biggest clones make up 18%. Regarding time point: newly diagnosed GD, antithyroid drugs for less than 3 months. PBMC-derived RNA was used for the TCR library. Between the trimmed V and J ends, which lost 7 bases and 10 bases, there was a span of 23 bases. This CDR3 has 15 residues. Germline V gives CDR1 SEHNR, CDR2 FQNEAQ (reference sequence). This sample was shared with a second study, whose subject was T cells in Graves' hyperthyroidism and ophthalmopathy. That publication notes: The study used the HTBI primer set for a first-round RT-PCR of the TCR CDR3.

This TCR was sampled from a woman in her 30s with Graves disease. The chain employs TRBV7-9 and TRBJ1-5; possible D gene TRBD1, 5 bases. Sequenced material: peripheral blood mononuclear cells (PBMCs), taken at new diagnosis, from a patient treated with antithyroid drugs. CDR3 DNA: TGTGCCAGCACCAAATCCGGGGACGGGCGGGGTCCCCAGCATTTT. The encoded protein is CASTKSGDGRGPQHF.